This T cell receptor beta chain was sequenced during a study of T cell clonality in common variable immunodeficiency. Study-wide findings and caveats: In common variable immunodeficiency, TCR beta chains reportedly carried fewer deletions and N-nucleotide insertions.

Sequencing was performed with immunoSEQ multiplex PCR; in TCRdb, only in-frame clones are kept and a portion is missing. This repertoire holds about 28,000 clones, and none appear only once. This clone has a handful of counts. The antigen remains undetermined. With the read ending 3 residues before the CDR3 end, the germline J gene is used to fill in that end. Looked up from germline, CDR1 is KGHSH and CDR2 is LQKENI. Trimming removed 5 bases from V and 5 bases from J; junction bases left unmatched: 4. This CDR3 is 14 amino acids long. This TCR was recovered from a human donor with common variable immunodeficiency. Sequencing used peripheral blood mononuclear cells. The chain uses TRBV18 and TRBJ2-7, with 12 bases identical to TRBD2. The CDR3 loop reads CASSGGLAGNEQYF. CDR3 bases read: TGTGCCAGCTCAGGAGGACTAGCGGGGAACGAG.